Listed below are T cell receptor beta chains from one sample, sequenced in a study of PD-1 blockade in classical Hodgkin lymphoma. Sequencing used immunoSEQ multiplex PCR; TCRdb keeps in-frame clones, though not all of them. The data contain about 50,000 clones, about 80% of them singletons. The material sequenced was peripheral blood mononuclear cells (PBMCs), taken before the fourth cycle of nivolumab. The receptor source for this set is a human donor with classical Hodgkin lymphoma. Each CDR3 is given with its conserved first and last residue. The D gene is left open where the match is weak. For some rows the clone size is stated as once, few or many, or as a class when expanded; others skip it.

clone_size | j_call | d_call | v_call | cdr3_nt | cdr3_aa
- | TRBJ2-7 | - | TRBV10-3 | TGTGCCATCAGTGAGGGCGGGACCCCCTCCGAGCAGTACTTC | CAISEGGTPSEQYF
- | TRBJ2-5 | - | TRBV21-1 | TGTGCCAGCAGCCTTTTCGGGCAGCGTCAAAGGGGAGAGACCCAGTACTTC | CASSLFGQRQRGETQYF
few | TRBJ2-2 | - | TRBV27 | TGTGCCAGCACTTCAGGGTTCACCGGGGAGCTGTTTTTT | CASTSGFTGELFF
- | TRBJ1-5 | - | TRBV11-2 | TGTGCCAGCAGCTTATACAACAGACAGCCCCAGCATTTT | CASSLYNRQPQHF
- | TRBJ2-7 | - | TRBV6-1 | TGTGCCAGCAGTGATGGGGGACTCGCTTCGTGGTCTACCTACGAGCAGTACTTC | CASSDGGLASWSTYEQYF
- | TRBJ2-2 | TRBD1 | TRBV28 | TGTGCCAGCAGAGAGGACAGGGGGGCCGGGGAGCTGTTTTTT | CASREDRGAGELFF
- | TRBJ2-1 | - | TRBV7-2 | TGTGCCAGCAGCCTCGGAGGGTATGAGCAGTTCTTC | CASSLGGYEQFF
- | TRBJ2-3 | - | TRBV5-1 | TGCGCCAGCAGCTTAGGAAACCGCGCTAGCACAGATACGCAGTATTTT | CASSLGNRASTDTQYF
few | TRBJ1-5 | - | TRBV6-6 | TGTGCCAGCCGGGACTATAGCAATCAGCCCCAGCATTTT | CASRDYSNQPQHF
- | TRBJ1-1 | - | TRBV5-5 | TGTGCCAGCAGCTCCCCTGGGAGGGGAGGAACTGAAGCTTTCTTT | CASSSPGRGGTEAFF
- | TRBJ2-7 | - | TRBV9 | TGTGCCAGCAGCGTACGGGACGGAAAAACCTACGAGCAGTACTTC | CASSVRDGKTYEQYF
- | TRBJ1-5 | - | TRBV18 | TGTGCCAGCTCACCTAGACAGAATAGCAATCAGCCCCAGCATTTT | CASSPRQNSNQPQHF
- | TRBJ1-2 | TRBD1 | TRBV28 | TGTGCCAGCAGTTTGGCAGGGACAGGCGGCTACACCTTC | CASSLAGTGGYTF
- | TRBJ2-1 | TRBD1 | TRBV7-8 | TGTGCCAGCAGCGCCGGGACAGCCAGCTCCTACAATGAGCAGTTCTTC | CASSAGTASSYNEQFF
- | TRBJ2-7 | - | TRBV6-5 | TGTGCCAGCCGGGGACCATCTGAATACGAGCAGTACTTC | CASRGPSEYEQYF
once | TRBJ2-3 | TRBD2 | TRBV27 | TGTGCCTCCCAGCGGGAGGGCCTGGATACGCAGTATTTT | CASQREGLDTQYF
- | TRBJ2-1 | TRBD2 | TRBV7-3 | TGTGCCAGCAGCTTGGGACTAGCAGATTACAATGAGCAGTTCTTC | CASSLGLADYNEQFF
- | TRBJ2-7 | TRBD1 | TRBV4-2 | TGTGCCAGCAGCTTAAGCGGACAGGTCTACGAGCAGTACTTC | CASSLSGQVYEQYF
- | TRBJ1-6 | - | TRBV5-1 | TGCGCCAGCAGGCAGGGACCCACGTCGGCAAATTCACCCCTCCACTTT | CASRQGPTSANSPLHF
- | TRBJ1-4 | - | TRBV18 | TGTGCCAGCTCACCCCGGACATCAACTAATGAAAAACTGTTTTTT | CASSPRTSTNEKLFF
- | TRBJ1-2 | TRBD1 | TRBV4-2 | TGTGCCAGCACCCAAGGACAGGGCTATGGCTACACCTTC | CASTQGQGYGYTF
few | TRBJ2-7 | - | TRBV11-3 | TGTGCCAGCAGCTTCGGGCAGAACTACGAGCAGTACTTC | CASSFGQNYEQYF
once | TRBJ2-7 | - | TRBV6-5 | TGTGCCAGCAGTTACTCGAAGGTCTACGAGCAGTACTTC | CASSYSKVYEQYF
- | TRBJ2-1 | TRBD2 | TRBV4-1 | TGCGCCAGCAGCCAAGATTGGGAAAAGGTAGCGGGGTACAATGAGCAGTTCTTC | CASSQDWEKVAGYNEQFF
- | TRBJ2-1 | - | TRBV6-1 | TGTGCCAGTCGGGGGGCCTCCTACAATGAGCAGTTCTTC | CASRGASYNEQFF
- | TRBJ1-4 | TRBD1 | TRBV7-9 | TGTGCCAGCAGCTTGGGACAGGGGGATTCAACTAATGAAAAACTGTTTTTT | CASSLGQGDSTNEKLFF
medium-sized | TRBJ2-1 | TRBD1 | TRBV14 | TGTGCCAGCAGCCTTCTGCCGGGACAGGGGGACAATGAGCAGTTCTTC | CASSLLPGQGDNEQFF
- | TRBJ2-1 | TRBD2 | TRBV5-1 | TGCGCCAGCAGCTTGGCCGGCGGGACTAGCGGGTCAGGACATTACAATGAGCAGTTCTTC | CASSLAGGTSGSGHYNEQFF
few | TRBJ1-2 | TRBD1 | TRBV7-2 | TGTGCCAGCAGCCCGACGACAGGGAAGAGCTATGGCTACACCTTC | CASSPTTGKSYGYTF
- | TRBJ2-1 | TRBD1 | TRBV15 | TGTGCCACCAGCCGGGGACAGGGGGCGGGAAATGAGCAGTTCTTC | CATSRGQGAGNEQFF
- | TRBJ2-7 | - | TRBV7-2 | TGTGCCAGCAGCTTAGAGTTCCAGCGGGCCTACGAGCAGTACTTC | CASSLEFQRAYEQYF
- | TRBJ1-1 | - | TRBV7-8 | TGTGCCAGCAGCTCCGGTAGGAACACTGAAGCTTTCTTT | CASSSGRNTEAFF
- | TRBJ2-5 | - | TRBV9 | TGTGCCAGCAGCGTAGAGGGCTGGCAAGAGACCCAGTACTTC | CASSVEGWQETQYF
- | TRBJ1-3 | TRBD1 | TRBV10-3 | TGTGCCATCAGTGAGGTCCACGGGACAGGTCCTGGAAACACCATATATTTT | CAISEVHGTGPGNTIYF
few | TRBJ2-7 | - | TRBV11-2 | TGTGCCAGCAGCTTGGGTGCCTCTCGGTACGAGCAGTACTTC | CASSLGASRYEQYF
- | TRBJ1-1 | - | TRBV7-2 | TGTGCCAGCAGCTTAGGAGGGGTGGCCCCCGAAGCTTTCTTT | CASSLGGVAPEAFF
- | TRBJ2-1 | - | TRBV4-3 | TGCGCCAGCAGCCAAGGAGGGGGGTCCGGCGAGCAGTTCTTC | CASSQGGGSGEQFF
- | TRBJ2-7 | TRBD2 | TRBV25-1 | TGTGCCAGCAGCCCCACGGCGGGAGGGCCCTACGAGCAGTACTTC | CASSPTAGGPYEQYF
- | TRBJ2-7 | - | TRBV27 | TGTGCCAGCGGCCCTAGGGGGGACCCGAAGCAGTACTTC | CASGPRGDPKQYF
once | TRBJ2-5 | TRBD2 | TRBV5-1 | TGCGCCAGCAGCTTGGCTAGCGGGAATGGGGAGACCCAGTACTTC | CASSLASGNGETQYF
- | TRBJ1-4 | - | TRBV6-5 | TGTGCCAGCAGTTACAACGGGCCGGGTGAAAAACTGTTTTTT | CASSYNGPGEKLFF
- | TRBJ1-5 | - | TRBV27 | TGTGCCAGCTCGGCTTATAGCAATCAGCCCCAGCATTTT | CASSAYSNQPQHF
- | TRBJ1-5 | - | TRBV15 | TGTGCCACCAGCAGAGATCAAAGACGGACTAATCAGCCCCAGCATTTT | CATSRDQRRTNQPQHF
- | TRBJ1-4 | - | TRBV18 | TGTGCCAGCTCAGCAGGAGGAATGAATGAAAAACTGTTTTTT | CASSAGGMNEKLFF
- | TRBJ2-2 | TRBD2 | TRBV6-5 | TGTGCCGGGGGGACTAGCGGAAACACCGGGGAGCTGTTTTTT | CAGGTSGNTGELFF
- | TRBJ1-3 | TRBD1 | TRBV19 | TGTGCCAGTAGTTACACCGGACAGGGCACTGGAAACACCATATATTTT | CASSYTGQGTGNTIYF